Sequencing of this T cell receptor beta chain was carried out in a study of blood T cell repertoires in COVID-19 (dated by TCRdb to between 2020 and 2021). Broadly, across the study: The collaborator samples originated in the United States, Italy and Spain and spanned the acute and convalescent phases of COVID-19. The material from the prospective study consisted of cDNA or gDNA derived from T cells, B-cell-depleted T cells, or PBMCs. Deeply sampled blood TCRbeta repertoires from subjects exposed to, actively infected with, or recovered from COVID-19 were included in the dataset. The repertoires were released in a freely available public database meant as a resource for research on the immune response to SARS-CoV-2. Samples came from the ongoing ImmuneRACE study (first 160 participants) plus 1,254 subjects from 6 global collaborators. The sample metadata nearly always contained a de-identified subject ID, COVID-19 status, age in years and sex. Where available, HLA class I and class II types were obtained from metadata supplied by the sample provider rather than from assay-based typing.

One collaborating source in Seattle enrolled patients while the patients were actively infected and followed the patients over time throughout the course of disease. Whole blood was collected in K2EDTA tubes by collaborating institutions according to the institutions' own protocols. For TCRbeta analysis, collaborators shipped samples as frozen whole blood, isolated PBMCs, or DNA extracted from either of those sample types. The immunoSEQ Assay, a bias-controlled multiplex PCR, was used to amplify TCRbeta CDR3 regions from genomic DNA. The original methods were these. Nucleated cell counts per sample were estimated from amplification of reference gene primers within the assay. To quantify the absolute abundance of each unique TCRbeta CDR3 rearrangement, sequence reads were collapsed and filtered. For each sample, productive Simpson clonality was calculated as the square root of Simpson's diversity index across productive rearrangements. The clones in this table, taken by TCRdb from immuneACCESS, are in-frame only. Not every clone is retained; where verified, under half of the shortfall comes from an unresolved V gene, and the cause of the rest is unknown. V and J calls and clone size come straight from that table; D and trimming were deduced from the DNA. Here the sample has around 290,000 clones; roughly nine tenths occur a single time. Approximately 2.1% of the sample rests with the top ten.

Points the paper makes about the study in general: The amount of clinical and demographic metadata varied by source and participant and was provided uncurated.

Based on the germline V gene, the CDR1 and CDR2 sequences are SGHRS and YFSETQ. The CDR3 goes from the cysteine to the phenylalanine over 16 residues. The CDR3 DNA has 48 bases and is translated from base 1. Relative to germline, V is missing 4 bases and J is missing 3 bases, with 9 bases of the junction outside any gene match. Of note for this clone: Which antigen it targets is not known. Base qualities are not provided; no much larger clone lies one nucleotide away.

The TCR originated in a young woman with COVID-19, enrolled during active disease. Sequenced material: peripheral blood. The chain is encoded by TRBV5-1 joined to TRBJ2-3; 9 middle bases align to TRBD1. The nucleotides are TGCGCCAGCAGCGCCACGGGACAGGGTTTTACAGATACGCAGTATTTT. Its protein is CASSATGQGFTDTQYF. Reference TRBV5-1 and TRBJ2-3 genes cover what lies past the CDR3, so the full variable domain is KAGVTQTPRYLIKTRGQQVTLSCSPISGHRSVSWYQQTPGQGLQFLFEYFSETQRNKGNFPGRFSGRQFSNSRSEMNVSTLELGDSALYLCASSATGQGFTDTQYFGPGTRLTVL.